Below are 12 T cell receptor beta chains sequenced from a single sample in a study of blood T cell repertoires in COVID-19. Libraries were prepared by immunoSEQ multiplex PCR; TCRdb keeps only in-frame clonotypes and omits some of them. The table has around 330,000 clones, roughly 90% seen once. The specimen was PBMCs or T cells enriched from blood (not recorded which). Every receptor here comes from a man aged 60 to 75 who had recovered from COVID-19.

The chain combines TRBV5-4 with TRBJ2-5; tentative D call: TRBD1 (5 bases). V was clipped by 0 bases and J by 2 bases, with 8 bases between them. Germline CDR1 reads SGHNT; CDR2 reads YYREEE (reference sequence). This CDR3 is built from 14 residues. Written as DNA, the CDR3 is TGTGCCAGCAGCTTGGACAGGAGACAAGAGACCCAGTACTTC. Residues: CASSLDRRQETQYF.

The chain links TRBV12-3 or TRBV12-4 to TRBJ2-7; no clear D gene. The V and J ends lost 2 bases and 3 bases respectively, with 5 bases between them. This CDR3 is 12 amino acids long. CDR3 region: CASSLLDYEQYF. The CDR3 region has the DNA TGTGCCAGCAGTTTACTAGACTACGAGCAGTACTTC.

The chain couples TRBV5-8 to TRBJ2-7; TRBD1 aligns across 11 bases. The germline gives CDR1 SGHTS, CDR2 YDEGEE. This CDR3 spans 14 amino acids. Unmatched junction bases numbered 4, after V lost 4 bases and J lost 4 bases. Here the CDR3 DNA reads TGTGCCAGCAGCGCCGGGACAGGGGGTTACGAGCAGTACTTC. It codes for CASSAGTGGYEQYF. The full variable domain, in which reference TRBV5-8 and TRBJ2-7 provide the parts outside the CDR3, is EAGVTQSPTHLIKTRGQQATLRCSPISGHTSVYWYQQALGLGLQFLLWYDEGEERNRGNFPPRFSGRQFPNYSSELNVNALELEDSALYLCASSAGTGGYEQYFGPGTRLTVT.

V is TRBV18 and J is TRBJ1-1; a possible D gene is TRBD1 (5 bases). V was shortened by 1 base and J by 7 bases, with 7 bases between the two germline ends. CDR1 is KGHSH and CDR2 is LQKENI in the germline V gene. The CDR3 sequence is 12 residues long. DNA for the CDR3: TGTGCCAGCTCACCACGGAGGGGTGAAGCTTTCTTT. It specifies CASSPRRGEAFF.

This chain links TRBV11-3 with TRBJ2-3; a weak D match, TRBD1 (6 bases). Deletions cut 5 bases from V and 4 bases from J, with 16 bases between. CDR3 length equals 15 residues. CDR1 and CDR2 (germline): SGHNT, YENEEA. The CDR3 nucleotides read TGTGCCAGCAGCCCGAGGGGGACCGAGGCAGATACGCAGTATTTT. Translating gives CASSPRGTEADTQYF.

The rearrangement uses TRBV4-2 and TRBJ2-5, with 8 bases identical to TRBD2. Germline loops: CDR1 LGHNA, CDR2 YNFKEQ. The CDR3 runs to 15 residues. The ends lost 1 base at V and 3 bases at J; junction bases unmatched: 4. CDR3 sequence reads: CASSQGRAGEETQYF. In DNA, the CDR3 is TGTGCCAGCAGCCAAGGTAGAGCGGGAGAAGAGACCCAGTACTTC.

V usage is TRBV7-9 and J usage is TRBJ2-5; no clear D. The CDR3 runs 13 residues. Germline V gene lookup returns CDR1 SEHNR and CDR2 FQNEAQ (reference sequence). V lost 7 bases to trimming and J lost 9 bases, with 18 bases between them. The CDR3 loop reads CASTSPISASQYF. The CDR3 region has the DNA TGTGCCAGCACTTCTCCTATATCTGCGTCCCAGTACTTC.

Concerning this clone: The sample has other DNA sequences that encode this CDR3 too. The genes are TRBV3-1 (or the pseudogene TRBV3-2) and TRBJ1-6; tentatively, D is TRBD1 (5 bases). The length of the CDR3 is 14 residues. Germline V gene sequence: CDR1 LGHDT, CDR2 YNNKEL (reference sequence). Between the trimmed V and J ends, which lost 1 base and 6 bases, there was a span of 7 bases. The CDR3 DNA reads TGTGCCAGCAGCCAAGGCCAGGGTAATTCACCCCTCCACTTT. Encoded protein: CASSQGQGNSPLHF.

V usage is TRBV15 and J usage is TRBJ1-5, with 7 bases aligning to TRBD1. Germline V gene lookup returns CDR1 LNHNV and CDR2 YYDKDF (reference sequence). J lost 1 base, V lost 5 bases, and 5 bases had no gene match. The CDR3 sequence is 15 residues long. The CDR3 DNA follows: TGTGCCACCAGCGGGGACAGAGCCAGCAATCAGCCCCAGCATTTT. Protein product: CATSGDRASNQPQHF. The full variable domain, with the rest looked up from reference TRBV15 and TRBJ1-5, is DAMVIQNPRYQVTQFGKPVTLSCSQTLNHNVMYWYQQKSSQAPKLLFHYYDKDFNNEADTPDNFQSRRPNTSFCFLDIRSPGLGDTAMYLCATSGDRASNQPQHFGDGTRLSIL.

The CDR3 DNA follows: TGTGCCAGCAGCCAAGATACCCTGGGGGGATACTATGGCTACACCTTC. Encoded protein: CASSQDTLGGYYGYTF. The chain combines TRBV3-1 (or the pseudogene TRBV3-2) with TRBJ1-2; weak D call: TRBD1 (5 bases). CDR1 is LGHDT, CDR2 YNNKEL, per germline (reference sequence). CDR3 length: 16 residues. Trimming shortened V by 0 bases and J by 3 bases, and 14 bases separated the two germline ends.

In its sample, this clone was seen once. The J gene is TRBJ1-4, the V gene TRBV18; no definite D call. V was clipped by 6 bases and J by 8 bases, with 19 bases between them. CDR3 length: 15 amino acids. Germline lookup yields CDR1 KGHSH and CDR2 LQKENI. The CDR3 DNA is TGTGCCAGCTCCAGAGGTAGCGACACCACGGAAAAACTGTTTTTT. Encoded protein: CASSRGSDTTEKLFF.

This clone was observed once. Different DNA sequences within this sample yield the same CDR3. The gene calls are TRBV6-5 and TRBJ1-6; 7 positions match TRBD1. Trimming at V came to 6 bases and at J to 10 bases, leaving 3 bases not matched to a gene. Germline V gives CDR1 MNHEY, CDR2 SVGAGI. The CDR3 contains 12 residues. DNA of the CDR3: TGTGCCAGCAGAAACAGGGGCTCACCCCTCCACTTT. This codes for CASRNRGSPLHF.